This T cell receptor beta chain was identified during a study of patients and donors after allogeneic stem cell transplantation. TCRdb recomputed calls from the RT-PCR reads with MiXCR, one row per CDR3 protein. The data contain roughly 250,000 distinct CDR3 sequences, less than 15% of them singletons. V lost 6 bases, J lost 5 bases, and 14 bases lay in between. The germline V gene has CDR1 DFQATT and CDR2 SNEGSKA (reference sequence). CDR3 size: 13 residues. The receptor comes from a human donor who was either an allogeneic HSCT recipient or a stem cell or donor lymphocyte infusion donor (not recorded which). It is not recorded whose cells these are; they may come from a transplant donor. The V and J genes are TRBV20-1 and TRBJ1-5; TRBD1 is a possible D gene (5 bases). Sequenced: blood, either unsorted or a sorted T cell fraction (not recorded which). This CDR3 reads CSATIGGDQPQHF. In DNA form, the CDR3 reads TGCAGTGCCACGATTGGGGGAGATCAGCCCCAGCATTTT.